A selection of T cell receptor beta chains follows, all from one sample in a study of shared clonotypes between healthy human individuals. Method: immunoSEQ multiplex PCR; TCRdb's copy keeps in-frame clones and lacks some. The table lists hundreds of thousands of clones, 73% of them singletons. The sample was memory CD4+ T cells sorted from blood. The receptors originated from a woman in her 30s in good health. CDR3s include the opening cysteine and the closing phenylalanine or tryptophan. The order of the fields is D gene, clone size, V gene, J gene, CDR3 DNA, CDR3 protein. D genes are given only for firm matches. Rows give clone size only sometimes, using once, few, many, or a class for an expanded clone.

>-|-|TRBV28|TRBJ1-2
TGTGCCAGCAGTTACCCCCCCGCTAACTATGGCTACACCTTC
CASSYPPANYGYTF
>-|-|TRBV21-1|TRBJ1-4
TGTGCCAGCAGCAGCCCGATTCGACAGGGGGGGACTAATGAAAAACTGTTTTTT
CASSSPIRQGGTNEKLFF
>-|-|TRBV5-1|TRBJ2-5
TGCGCCAGCAGCTTGGCAGGGGAGGCTTACGAGACCCAGTACTTC
CASSLAGEAYETQYF
>TRBD1|-|TRBV29-1|TRBJ1-2
TGCAGCGTCTCCCGGACAGGAAACTATGGCTACACCTTC
CSVSRTGNYGYTF
>TRBD2|-|TRBV4-1|TRBJ2-1
TGCGCCAGCAGCCAACTAGCGGGAGGTAATGAGCAGTTCTTC
CASSQLAGGNEQFF
>-|-|TRBV19|TRBJ2-5
TGTGCCAGTAGTATTCGACACCTCCAAGAGACCCAGTACTTC
CASSIRHLQETQYF
>TRBD1|-|TRBV5-1|TRBJ2-5
TGCGCCAGCAGCCGTGACAGGGATGAGACCCAGTACTTC
CASSRDRDETQYF
>-|few|TRBV13|TRBJ2-3
TGTGCCAGCAGCTTAGAAGGACGCCCAGATACGCAGTATTTT
CASSLEGRPDTQYF
>-|-|TRBV29-1|TRBJ2-4
TGCAGCTCACTAAGCGCGGGGGCCGGGAACATTCAGTACTTC
CSSLSAGAGNIQYF
>-|-|TRBV28|TRBJ1-1
TGTGCCAGCAGTTTACATGGCAGCAGGAACACTGAAGCTTTCTTT
CASSLHGSRNTEAFF
>TRBD2|-|TRBV5-6|TRBJ2-1
TGTGCCAGCAGGGTTAGCGGGAGGTACAATGAGCAGTTCTTC
CASRVSGRYNEQFF
>TRBD1|-|TRBV2|TRBJ1-1
TGTGCCAGCCGACCGGAGGACAGGCGACGTACTGAAGCTTTCTTT
CASRPEDRRRTEAFF
>TRBD1|-|TRBV29-1|TRBJ1-3
TGCAGCGTCCGGGAAAACAGGGGGACTGGAAACACCATATATTTT
CSVRENRGTGNTIYF
>-|-|TRBV19|TRBJ1-5
TGTGCCAGTAGTAAATACGGGACACCTGGCCCTAATCAGCCCCAGCATTTT
CASSKYGTPGPNQPQHF
>-|once|TRBV7-9|TRBJ2-2
TGTGCCAGCAGGGATTCTGGGGAGCTGTTTTTT
CASRDSGELFF
>-|-|TRBV11-1|TRBJ2-3
TGTGCCAGCAGCTTAGCGAGCCAGGGGAAAGATACGCAGTATTTT
CASSLASQGKDTQYF
>TRBD1|few|TRBV6-5|TRBJ1-1
TGTGCCAGCAGTTACTTGGGACAGGGATCGTCGAAAGCTTTCTTT
CASSYLGQGSSKAFF
>-|-|TRBV28|TRBJ1-2
TGTGCCAGCTCGGAGTGGAGTGGCTACACCTTC
CASSEWSGYTF
>-|few|TRBV19|TRBJ2-7
TGTGCCAGTAGTAGAACAGGTTGGGCCGAGCAGTACTTC
CASSRTGWAEQYF
>TRBD2|-|TRBV4-2|TRBJ2-7
TGTGCCAGCAGCCAAGATGGGGGGGAGGGCCTCTACGAGCAGTACTTC
CASSQDGGEGLYEQYF